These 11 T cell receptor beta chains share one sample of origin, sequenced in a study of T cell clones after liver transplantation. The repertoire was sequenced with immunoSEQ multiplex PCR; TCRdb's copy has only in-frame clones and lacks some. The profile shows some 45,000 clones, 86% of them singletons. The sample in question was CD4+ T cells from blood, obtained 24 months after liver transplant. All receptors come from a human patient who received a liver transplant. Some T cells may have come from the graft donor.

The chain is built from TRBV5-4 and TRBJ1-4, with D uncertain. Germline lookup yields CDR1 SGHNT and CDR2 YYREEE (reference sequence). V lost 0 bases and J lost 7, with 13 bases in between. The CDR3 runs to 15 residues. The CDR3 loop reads CASSLGLGGGEKLFF. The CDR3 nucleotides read TGTGCCAGCAGCTTGGGCCTGGGAGGCGGTGAAAAACTGTTTTTT.

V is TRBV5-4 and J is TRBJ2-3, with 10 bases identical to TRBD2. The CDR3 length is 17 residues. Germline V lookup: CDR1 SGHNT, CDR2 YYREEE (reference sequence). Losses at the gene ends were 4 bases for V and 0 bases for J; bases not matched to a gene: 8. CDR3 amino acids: CASSDGTSALSTDTQYF. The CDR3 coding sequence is TGTGCCAGCAGCGACGGGACTAGCGCACTTAGCACAGATACGCAGTATTTT.

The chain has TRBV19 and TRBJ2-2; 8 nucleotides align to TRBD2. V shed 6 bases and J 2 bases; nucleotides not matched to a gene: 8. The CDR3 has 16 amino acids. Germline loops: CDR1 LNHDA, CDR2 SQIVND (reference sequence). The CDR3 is CASSRREGRNTGELFF. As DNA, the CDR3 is TGTGCCAGTAGCCGACGGGAGGGGAGAAACACCGGGGAGCTGTTTTTT. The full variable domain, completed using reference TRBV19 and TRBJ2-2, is DGGITQSPKYLFRKEGQNVTLSCEQNLNHDAMYWYRQDPGQGLRLIYYSQIVNDFQKGDIAEGYSVSREKKESFPLTVTSAQKNPTAFYLCASSRREGRNTGELFFGEGSRLTVL.

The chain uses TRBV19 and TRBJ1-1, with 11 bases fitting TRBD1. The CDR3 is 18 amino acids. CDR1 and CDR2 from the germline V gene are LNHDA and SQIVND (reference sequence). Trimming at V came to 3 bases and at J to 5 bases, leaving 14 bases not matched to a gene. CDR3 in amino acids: CASSIRPGQGVVRTEAFF. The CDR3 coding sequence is TGTGCCAGTAGTATTCGCCCGGGACAGGGGGTTGTGAGAACTGAAGCTTTCTTT.

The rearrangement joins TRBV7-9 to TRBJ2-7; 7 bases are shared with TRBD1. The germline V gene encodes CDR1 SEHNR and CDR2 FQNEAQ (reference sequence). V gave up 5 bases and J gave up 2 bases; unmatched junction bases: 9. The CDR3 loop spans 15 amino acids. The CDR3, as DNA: TGTGCCAGCAGCCATGCACAGGGGCCTACCTACGAGCAGTACTTC. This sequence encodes CASSHAQGPTYEQYF.

CDR3 sequence reads: CSVEYRRGAFF. In DNA, the CDR3 is TGCAGCGTAGAATACAGGAGAGGAGCTTTCTTT. The rearrangement joins TRBV29-1 to TRBJ1-1; tentatively, D is TRBD1 (5 bases). Germline CDR1 SQVTM, CDR2 ANQGSEA. Trimming left V 6 bases short and J 10 bases short, with 15 bases between. This CDR3 is built from 11 residues.

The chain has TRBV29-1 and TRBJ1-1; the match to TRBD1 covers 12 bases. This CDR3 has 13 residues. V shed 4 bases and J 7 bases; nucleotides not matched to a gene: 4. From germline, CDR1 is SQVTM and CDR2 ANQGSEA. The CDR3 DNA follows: TGCAGCGTTGGTGGGACAGGGGGCTTTGAAGCTTTCTTT. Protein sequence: CSVGGTGGFEAFF.

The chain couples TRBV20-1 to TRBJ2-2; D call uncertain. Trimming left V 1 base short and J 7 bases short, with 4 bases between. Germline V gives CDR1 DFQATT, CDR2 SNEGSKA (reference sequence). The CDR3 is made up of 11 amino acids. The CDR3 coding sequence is TGCAGTGCTAGAGCTGGCGGGGAGCTGTTTTTT. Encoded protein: CSARAGGELFF.

The CDR3: CASSSTGVRNTGELFF. Here the CDR3 DNA reads TGTGCCAGCAGCTCGACAGGGGTTCGTAACACCGGGGAGCTGTTTTTT. The J gene is TRBJ2-2, the V gene TRBV7-2, with 8 bases fitting TRBD1. Germline V gene data show CDR1 as SGHTA and CDR2 as FQGNSA. Losses at the gene ends were 4 bases for V and 2 bases for J; bases not matched to a gene: 6. There are 16 residues in the CDR3. Drawing the rest from reference TRBV7-2 and TRBJ2-2, the complete variable domain is GAGVSQSPSNKVTEKGKDVELRCDPISGHTALYWYRQSLGQGLEFLIYFQGNSAPDKSGLPSDRFSAERTGGSVSTLTIQRTQQEDSAVYLCASSSTGVRNTGELFFGEGSRLTVL.

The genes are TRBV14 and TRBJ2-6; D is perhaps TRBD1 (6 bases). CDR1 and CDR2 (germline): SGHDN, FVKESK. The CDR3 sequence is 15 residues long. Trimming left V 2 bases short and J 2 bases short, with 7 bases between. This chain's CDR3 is CASSQPGAGANVLTF. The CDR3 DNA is TGTGCCAGCAGCCAACCAGGGGCTGGGGCCAACGTCCTGACTTTC.

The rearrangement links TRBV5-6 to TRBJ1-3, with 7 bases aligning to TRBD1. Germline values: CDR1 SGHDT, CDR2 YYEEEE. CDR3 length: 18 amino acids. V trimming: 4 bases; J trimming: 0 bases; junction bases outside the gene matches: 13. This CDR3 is CASSHNPGQRVSGNTIYF. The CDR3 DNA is TGTGCCAGCAGCCACAACCCGGGACAGCGAGTCTCTGGAAACACCATATATTTT.